The rows below give T cell receptor beta chains drawn from one sample of a study of CD4 T cells in relation to SARS-CoV-2 and coronaviruses. Clones were sequenced by immunoSEQ multiplex PCR, and TCRdb holds only the in-frame ones, with some missing. The sample shows just under 65,000 clones, over 90% of them seen only once. Sequenced sample: naive CD4+ T cells from PBMCs. These receptors originate from a human donor in good health. Each CDR3 is given with its conserved first and last residue.

TRBJ1-2 TRBV19 CASSLQVLANYGYTF
TRBJ2-3 TRBV5-1 CASSKTSGGTDTQYF
TRBJ2-3 TRBV28 CASSLWTSGRGGDTQYF
TRBJ1-6 TRBV2 CASGQGKYNSPLHF
TRBJ2-2 TRBV19 CASITSWQGAGELFF
TRBJ1-5 TRBV19 CASSIDRGGASNQPQHF
TRBJ2-3 TRBV5-1 CASSLEGGLSADTQYF
TRBJ2-5 TRBV11-3 CASSLDGQRQETQYF
TRBJ1-2 TRBV20-1 CSASPQVTNYGYTF
TRBJ1-1 TRBV29-1 CSVEDSSGSRNTEAFF
TRBJ2-1 TRBV27 CASSLSSPNEQFF
TRBJ1-3 TRBV5-1 CASSLAPERAIYF
TRBJ2-7 TRBV6-1 CASSEGQGARHRPSEQYF
TRBJ1-4 TRBV25-1 CASSVRQITNEKLFF
TRBJ1-1 TRBV2 CASTVDGGRNTEAFF
TRBJ2-7 TRBV3-1/TRBV3-2 CASSQEGGLAGGYEQYF
TRBJ2-6 TRBV28 CASSSGGSGANVLTF
TRBJ2-5 TRBV4-1 CASSSPFGSSGKETQYF
TRBJ2-1 TRBV2 CASSAWRRSSYNEQFF
TRBJ1-1 TRBV2 CASHFTGTGSTEAFF
TRBJ1-1 TRBV18 CASSPPRRGGLNTEAFF
TRBJ1-2 TRBV9 CASSVAETANYGYTF
TRBJ2-5 TRBV29-1 CSVERLGGETQYF
TRBJ1-2 TRBV5-6 CASTWFAGAGYGYTF
TRBJ2-7 TRBV5-1 CASSLGESLHEQYF
TRBJ2-5 TRBV18 CASSPPPSGRARETQYF
TRBJ2-1 TRBV5-1 CASSFLAGVRYNEQFF
TRBJ2-7 TRBV11-1 CASSFEARRPYEQYF
TRBJ2-4 TRBV28 CASSLAKNIQYF
TRBJ1-2 TRBV9 CASSGQTLGGYTF
TRBJ2-5 TRBV30 CAWSTRETQYF
TRBJ2-3 TRBV7-2 CASSSPSGLAGVVGDTQYF
TRBJ1-4 TRBV5-1 CASSLLSTNEKLFF
TRBJ2-1 TRBV4-1 CASSLQLTSPSYNEQFF
TRBJ2-5 TRBV10-3 CAIQDRLYQETQYF
TRBJ1-6 TRBV7-9 CASSPDRGGPYNSPLHF
TRBJ2-3 TRBV5-8 CASTAMSVHTQYF
TRBJ1-1 TRBV10-2 CATIPPLDRNFEAFF
TRBJ2-7 TRBV5-6 CASSLFFKGYEQYF
TRBJ2-7 TRBV2 CASSPPPRGSYEQYF
TRBJ2-3 TRBV5-1 CASSLSGPGTDTQYF
TRBJ1-1 TRBV5-1 CASSLVRTPTEAFF
TRBJ1-6 TRBV5-1 CASSLGPAGNSPLHF
TRBJ2-1 TRBV24-1 CATSDSLRGYEQFF
TRBJ2-6 TRBV2 CASTGGLLGANVLTF
TRBJ2-7 TRBV18 CASSSRDGTYEQYF
TRBJ1-1 TRBV7-3 CASSLNSNTEAFF
TRBJ1-4 TRBV7-9 CASSPTGGAFEKLFF
TRBJ2-1 TRBV11-2 CASSLARYEQFF
TRBJ2-5 TRBV25-1 CASDAGTGAPQETQYF
TRBJ1-5 TRBV15 CATRITGDHQPQHF